These 28 T cell receptor beta chains were sequenced from one sample in a study of shared clonotypes between healthy human individuals. Some clones are missing from TCRdb's copy, which holds only in-frame ones; the method was immunoSEQ multiplex PCR. The data show more than 450,000 clones, less than 85% seen once. The sample was PBMCs. These receptors all stem from a woman in her 40s in good health. Some clones in this sample may be carry-over from other donors' samples.

The genes are TRBV14 and TRBJ1-5; D is undetermined. The CDR3 runs to 12 residues. The V gene lost 5 bases and the J gene lost 5 bases, with 7 bases spanning the gap. Germline CDR1 reads SGHDN; CDR2 reads FVKESK. The CDR3 region has the DNA TGTGCCAGCAGCTTACGTGATCAGCCCCAGCATTTT. Its translation: CASSLRDQPQHF.

The CDR3 DNA sequence: TGTGCCAGCAGTTTCGGCAGGTTTAGCACAGATACGCAGTATTTT. As protein: CASSFGRFSTDTQYF. This chain connects TRBV27 to TRBJ2-3; D uncertain. This CDR3 is 15 amino acids long. V was cut by 3 bases and J by 0 bases, with 10 bases left in between. CDR1 is MNHEY and CDR2 is SMNVEV in the germline V gene (reference sequence).

The CDR3 reads CASSRGDYEQYF. In DNA form, the CDR3 reads TGTGCCAGCAGCCGGGGAGATTACGAGCAGTACTTC. The V gene is TRBV11-2, the J gene TRBJ2-7; D might be TRBD2 (5 bases). Germline CDR1 and CDR2: SGHAT and FQNNGV. The V and J ends lost 5 bases and 4 bases respectively, with 9 bases between them. The length of the CDR3 is 12 residues.

The chain couples TRBV9 to TRBJ2-1; TRBD2 agrees at 9 bases. The CDR3 has 14 residues. J lost 10 bases, V lost 4 bases, and 9 bases had no gene match. The germline V gene has CDR1 SGDLS and CDR2 YYNGEE. CDR3 sequence: CASSLGTSRSEQFF. CDR3 coding DNA: TGTGCCAGCAGCCTCGGGACTAGCAGATCGGAGCAGTTCTTC.

V gene TRBV6-1 combines with J gene TRBJ2-7; 11 positions agree with TRBD2. Per germline, CDR1 MNHNS and CDR2 SASEGT. V dropped 6 bases and J dropped 2; count of bases not matched to a gene: 6. The CDR3 length is 15 residues. The CDR3 sequence: CASSETSGVPYEQYF. The DNA of the CDR3 is TGTGCCAGCAGCGAGACTAGCGGGGTCCCCTACGAGCAGTACTTC.

Remarks on this clone: Sequence at one end of the junction differs from germline and may be a read error. The gene calls are TRBV7-7 and TRBJ2-1; tentatively, D is TRBD1 (6 bases). This CDR3 has 14 residues. CDR1 and CDR2 (germline): SSHAT, FNYEAQ (reference sequence). In nucleotides, the CDR3 is TGTGCTAGCAGCCCTGGACAGTATCACAATGAGCAGTTCTTC. As protein: CASSPGQYHNEQFF.

The V call is TRBV27, the J call TRBJ2-3, with D possibly TRBD2 on 5 matching bases. Trimming pared 0 bases from V and 0 bases from J, leaving 22 bases between. The CDR3 runs to 20 residues. CDR1 and CDR2 (germline): MNHEY, SMNVEV (reference sequence). In nucleotides, the CDR3 is TGTGCCAGCAGTTTATCGCCCCTTCACAAGCAAAGGAGGAGCACAGATACGCAGTATTTT. Translated, it gives CASSLSPLHKQRRSTDTQYF.

The J gene is TRBJ2-1, the V gene TRBV28; tentative D call: TRBD1 (6 bases). The CDR3 has 12 residues. CDR1 and CDR2 from the germline V gene are MDHEN and SYDVKM. As DNA, the CDR3 is TGTACCCGAGGGGGTTCCTACAATGAGCAGTTCTTC. Translation gives CTRGGSYNEQFF.

The rearrangement uses TRBV2 and TRBJ2-3, with 14 bases matching TRBD2. Looked up from germline, CDR1 is SNHLY and CDR2 is FYNNEI. CDR3 length: 17 amino acids. V was clipped by 4 bases and J by 9 bases; unmatched bases: 12. This chain's CDR3 is CASSVSLGTSGSPTQYF. CDR3 coding DNA: TGTGCCAGCAGTGTATCCCTCGGGACTAGCGGGAGTCCAACGCAGTATTTT.

This clone occurred a few times. This chain uses TRBV5-1 with TRBJ2-3; D unclear. The CDR3 sequence is 13 residues long. The V end was cut by 2 bases, the J end by 3 bases, with 7 bases between. Germline loops: CDR1 SGHRS, CDR2 YFSETQ. The CDR3 nucleotides are TGCGCCAGCAGCTTTCCAGCGACAGATACGCAGTATTTT. It specifies CASSFPATDTQYF.

J is TRBJ1-2 and V is TRBV7-3, with 10 bases that match TRBD1. Trimming removed 5 bases from V and 7 bases from J; junction bases left unmatched: 4. The germline gives CDR1 SGHTA, CDR2 FQGTGA. This CDR3 is 13 amino acids long. CDR3 protein: CASSPGTGVGYTF. The DNA of the CDR3 is TGTGCCAGCAGCCCCGGGACAGGGGTTGGCTACACCTTC. Full variable domain (missing parts from reference TRBV7-3 and TRBJ1-2): GAGVSQTPSNKVTEKGKYVELRCDPISGHTALYWYRQSLGQGPEFLIYFQGTGAADDSGLPNDRFFAVRPEGSVSTLKIQRTERGDSAVYLCASSPGTGVGYTFGSGTRLTVV.

J is TRBJ2-2 and V is TRBV7-3; no reliable D call. The germline V and J ends were trimmed by 5 bases and 1 base, with 5 bases remaining between them. The CDR3 runs 13 residues. Germline values: CDR1 SGHTA, CDR2 FQGTGA. CDR3 DNA sequence: TGTGCCAGCAGCCCCCAGAACACCGGGGAGCTGTTTTTT. This codes for CASSPQNTGELFF. Filled out from reference TRBV7-3 and TRBJ2-2, the complete variable domain reads GAGVSQTPSNKVTEKGKYVELRCDPISGHTALYWYRQSLGQGPEFLIYFQGTGAADDSGLPNDRFFAVRPEGSVSTLKIQRTERGDSAVYLCASSPQNTGELFFGEGSRLTVL.

The genes are TRBV6-5 and TRBJ1-1, with TRBD1 identical over 7 bases. This CDR3 has 15 residues. V was clipped by 0 bases and J by 0 bases; unmatched bases: 1. Germline loops: CDR1 MNHEY, CDR2 SVGAGI. In nucleotides, the CDR3 is TGTGCCAGCAGTTACTCGGGACAGATGAACACTGAAGCTTTCTTT. This translates into CASSYSGQMNTEAFF.

The rearrangement joins TRBV19 to TRBJ2-5; D is unclear. The V end lost 0 bases, the J end lost 3 bases, and 11 bases lay between the germline ends. Germline assignment: CDR1 LNHDA and CDR2 SQIVND (reference sequence). The CDR3 sequence is 15 residues long. CDR3 coding DNA: TGTGCCAGTAGTATAGATCGGCCAGGCAAAGAGACCCAGTACTTC. It is translated as CASSIDRPGKETQYF.

This clone was recorded only once. The CDR3 DNA reads TGCGCCAGCAGCCAAGACAGTTTGGAGACCCAGTACTTC. This encodes CASSQDSLETQYF. This chain connects TRBV4-1 to TRBJ2-5; D gene unclear. Germline CDR1 and CDR2: MGHRA and YSYEKL. CDR3 length equals 13 residues. Deletions cut 0 bases from V and 5 bases from J, with 7 bases between.

This rearrangement joins TRBV7-9 to TRBJ2-4; no firm D call. Trimming shortened V by 5 bases and J by 0 bases, and 11 bases separated the two germline ends. The V gene's germline CDR1 is SEHNR and CDR2 FQNEAQ (reference sequence). This CDR3 spans 15 amino acids. The CDR3 loop is CASSPPGLAKNIQYF. The CDR3 region has the DNA TGTGCCAGCAGCCCCCCCGGCCTAGCCAAAAACATTCAGTACTTC.

CDR3 amino acids: CASSPGQGSGNTGELFF. DNA of the CDR3: TGTGCCAGCAGCCCCGGACAGGGTAGCGGGAACACCGGGGAGCTGTTTTTT. This rearrangement joins TRBV11-3 to TRBJ2-2; 8 bases match TRBD1. CDR1 and CDR2 (germline): SGHNT, YENEEA. CDR3 length equals 17 residues. With V trimmed by 5 bases and J by 1 base, 9 bases remained unmatched.

The rearrangement uses TRBV30 and TRBJ2-5, with 7 bases that match TRBD1. The J call may not be correct, given that the DNA end is closer to TRBJ2-7. Per germline, CDR1 GTSNPN and CDR2 SVGIG (reference sequence). The CDR3 spans 15 residues. CDR3 residues: CAWNHPDRVSYEQYF. In DNA, the CDR3 is TGTGCCTGGAATCACCCCGACAGGGTCTCCTACGAGCAGTACTTC.

The chain carries TRBV5-1 and TRBJ2-7; possible D gene TRBD2, 6 bases. Trimming left V 4 bases short and J 0 bases short, with 20 bases between. Looked up from germline, CDR1 is SGHRS and CDR2 is YFSETQ. The CDR3 has 17 amino acids. The CDR3 protein is CASSTGGIGRSSYEQYF. Here the CDR3 DNA reads TGCGCCAGCAGCACTGGAGGGATCGGGCGAAGCTCCTACGAGCAGTACTTC.

This clone was counted a few times. CDR3 sequence reads: CASSEEREAFF. The CDR3 coding sequence is TGTGCCAGCAGTGAAGAACGAGAAGCTTTCTTT. This chain joins TRBV2 and TRBJ1-1; D call uncertain. This CDR3 is 11 amino acids long. Per germline, CDR1 SNHLY and CDR2 FYNNEI. V was clipped by 1 base and J by 8 bases, with 5 bases between them.

The chain carries TRBV15 and TRBJ2-1; D not resolved. This CDR3 is 15 amino acids long. CDR1 is LNHNV and CDR2 is YYDKDF in the germline V gene (reference sequence). Trimming took off 4 bases at V and 2 bases at J, with 12 bases between the two ends. The CDR3 region is CATSTRARAYNEQFF. The CDR3, as DNA: TGTGCCACCAGCACTCGGGCAAGGGCCTACAATGAGCAGTTCTTC. The whole variable domain, remainder taken from reference TRBV15 and TRBJ2-1, is DAMVIQNPRYQVTQFGKPVTLSCSQTLNHNVMYWYQQKSSQAPKLLFHYYDKDFNNEADTPDNFQSRRPNTSFCFLDIRSPGLGDTAMYLCATSTRARAYNEQFFGPGTRLTVL.

The V and J genes are TRBV6-1 and TRBJ2-1; 7 bases are a match to TRBD2. With V trimmed by 2 bases and J by 0 bases, 1 base remained unmatched. The CDR3 runs 15 residues. Per germline, CDR1 MNHNS and CDR2 SASEGT. CDR3 nucleotide sequence: TGTGCCAGCAGTGAAAGGACTAGCTCCTACAATGAGCAGTTCTTC. As protein: CASSERTSSYNEQFF.

V usage is TRBV7-9 and J usage is TRBJ2-7, with 11 positions matching TRBD1. The germline V gene encodes CDR1 SEHNR and CDR2 FQNEAQ (reference sequence). This CDR3 contains 14 residues. After removal of 6 bases from V and 3 bases from J, the junction contained 4 bases not matched to a gene. The CDR3 loop is CASRSGTGGYEQYF. CDR3 coding DNA: TGTGCCAGCAGAAGCGGGACAGGGGGCTACGAGCAGTACTTC.

The chain uses TRBV9 and TRBJ2-5; D unclear. Germline V gene lookup returns CDR1 SGDLS and CDR2 YYNGEE. The length of the CDR3 is 15 residues. Trimming left V 0 bases short and J 0 bases short, with 9 bases between. This CDR3 is CASSVAPDYQETQYF. DNA of the CDR3: TGTGCCAGCAGCGTAGCTCCAGATTACCAAGAGACCCAGTACTTC. The full variable domain, in which reference TRBV9 and TRBJ2-5 provide the parts outside the CDR3, is DSGVTQTPKHLITATGQRVTLRCSPRSGDLSVYWYQQSLDQGLQFLIQYYNGEERAKGNILERFSAQQFPDLHSELNLSSLELGDSALYFCASSVAPDYQETQYFGPGTRLLVL.

The chain uses TRBV5-4 and TRBJ2-2; 7 positions match TRBD2. J was trimmed by 4 bases and V by 4 bases; bases with no gene match: 7. Per the germline V gene, CDR1 is SGHNT and CDR2 is YYREEE (reference sequence). The CDR3 has 15 residues. The CDR3 region has the DNA TGTGCCAGCAGCCGGGAGGTAGCGGCCACCGGGGAGCTGTTTTTT. This gives the protein CASSREVAATGELFF. The whole variable domain, filled in from reference TRBV5-4 and TRBJ2-2, reads ETGVTQSPTHLIKTRGQQVTLRCSSQSGHNTVSWYQQALGQGPQFIFQYYREEENGRGNFPPRFSGLQFPNYSSELNVNALELDDSALYLCASSREVAATGELFFGEGSRLTVL.

DNA of the CDR3: TGTGCCAGCTCACCGGCAGGACACGATCAGCCCCAGCATTTT. It codes for CASSPAGHDQPQHF. V and J are TRBV18 and TRBJ1-5, with D possibly being TRBD1 (5 bases). The V gene's germline CDR1 is KGHSH and CDR2 LQKENI. Deletions cut 3 bases from V and 5 bases from J, with 11 bases between. CDR3 length: 14 amino acids.

The gene calls are TRBV7-6 and TRBJ2-7; TRBD2 aligns across 7 bases. Germline V gene data show CDR1 as SGHVS and CDR2 as FNYEAQ. CDR3 size: 15 residues. V was pared by 0 bases and J by 4 bases, with 6 bases of the junction left unmatched. CDR3 nucleotide sequence: TGTGCCAGCAGCTTAGCGGCTAGCGGAGCATACGAGCAGTACTTC. Translation gives CASSLAASGAYEQYF.

This chain joins TRBV19 and TRBJ2-7, with D possibly TRBD2 on 5 matching bases. CDR3 length: 14 residues. With 5 bases removed from V and 0 bases from J, the gap between germline ends came to 11 bases. Germline V gene data show CDR1 as LNHDA and CDR2 as SQIVND (reference sequence). In DNA, the CDR3 is TGTGCCAGTAGTCGGACTGCCGACTCCTACGAGCAGTACTTC. This codes for CASSRTADSYEQYF.